Listed here are 9 T cell receptor beta chains from one sample, sequenced in a study of TIL therapy for anti-PD-1-resistant metastatic lung cancer. Time point given: pre-treatment sample, taken before nivolumab and TIL therapy. Tumor tissue came from excised metastases, mostly pleural nodules or supraclavicular lymph nodes. Sequencing used immunoSEQ v3. Generated by immunoSEQ multiplex PCR, the TCRdb table keeps only in-frame clones and is missing some. There are around 100,000 clones in the sample; approximately 65% occur only once, and around 9.9% lies in the top ten. Sequenced material: tumor tissue, taken at baseline. These receptors all come from a person aged 25-85 years with non-small cell lung cancer.

This clone was seen only a few times. The chain carries TRBV7-6 and TRBJ2-7; D is perhaps TRBD1 (6 bases). V was shortened by 3 bases and J by 3 bases, with 9 bases between the two germline ends. Germline assignment: CDR1 SGHVS and CDR2 FNYEAQ. The CDR3 is made up of 13 amino acids. CDR3 bases: TGTGCCAGCAGCTTCCCGGACAGCTACGAGCAGTACTTC. It codes for CASSFPDSYEQYF.

This clone showed up just a few times. The V gene is TRBV7-2, the J gene TRBJ2-7; unclear D gene. The germline CDR1 and CDR2 sequences are SGHTA and FQGNSA. With 3 bases removed from V and 5 bases from J, the gap between germline ends came to 14 bases. The CDR3 runs 14 residues. CDR3: CASSFSPVGDEQYF. Here the CDR3 DNA reads TGTGCCAGCAGCTTTAGCCCGGTCGGCGACGAGCAGTACTTC.

This chain links TRBV5-6 with TRBJ2-1; TRBD1 matches 10 bases. Germline assignment: CDR1 SGHDT and CDR2 YYEEEE. J gave up 3 bases and V 4 bases, and 4 bases lay outside the gene matches. The CDR3 is 15 amino acids. The CDR3 nucleotides read TGTGCCAGCAGCCCTGGGACAGGGGTCTACAATGAGCAGTTCTTC. This gives the protein CASSPGTGVYNEQFF.

This clone was counted only a few times. J is TRBJ2-2 and V is TRBV11-2; D ambiguous. The V end lost 11 bases, the J end lost 2 bases, and 9 bases lay between the germline ends. The CDR3 extends over 12 amino acids. From germline, CDR1 is SGHAT and CDR2 FQNNGV. The CDR3 coding sequence is TGTGCCTCTATTGGTAACACCGGGGAGCTGTTTTTT. This sequence encodes CASIGNTGELFF.

This rearrangement joins TRBV2 to TRBJ2-5; D gene ambiguous. V was trimmed by 6 bases and J by 1 base, leaving 0 bases between them. From germline, CDR1 is SNHLY and CDR2 FYNNEI. The CDR3 is made up of 10 amino acids. Here the CDR3 DNA reads TGTGCCAGCAGCCAAGAGACCCAGTACTTC. Translating gives CASSQETQYF.

The chain employs TRBV5-6 and TRBJ1-3; D is perhaps TRBD1 (5 bases). V was cut by 0 bases and J by 0 bases, with 19 bases left in between. CDR1 and CDR2 (germline): SGHDT, YYEEEE. The CDR3 sequence is 19 residues long. This CDR3 reads CASSLDRQPPRYSGNTIYF. CDR3 nucleotide sequence: TGTGCCAGCAGCTTGGACAGACAGCCGCCACGTTACTCTGGAAACACCATATATTTT. The variable domain in full, with the rest retrieved from reference TRBV5-6 and TRBJ1-3, is DAGVTQSPTHLIKTRGQQVTLRCSPKSGHDTVSWYQQALGQGPQFIFQYYEEEERQRGNFPDRFSGHQFPNYSSELNVNALLLGDSALYLCASSLDRQPPRYSGNTIYFGEGSWLTVV.

This clone has only one observation. The chain is built from TRBV7-9 and TRBJ2-3; 9 positions agree with TRBD2. This CDR3 is 15 amino acids long. CDR1 is SEHNR, CDR2 FQNEAQ, per germline (reference sequence). Trimming at V came to 5 bases and at J to 4 bases, leaving 7 bases not matched to a gene. CDR3 in DNA: TGTGCCAGCAGCCCCCGGGTAGCGGGAGCAGATACGCAGTATTTT. It yields the protein CASSPRVAGADTQYF. Complete variable domain (other parts from reference TRBV7-9 and TRBJ2-3): DTGVSQNPRHKITKRGQNVTFRCDPISEHNRLYWYRQTLGQGPEFLTYFQNEAQLEKSRLLSDRFSAERPKGSFSTLEIQRTEQGDSAMYLCASSPRVAGADTQYFGPGTRLTVL.

The chain combines TRBV7-2 with TRBJ2-5; 10 positions agree with TRBD1. The CDR3 has 16 amino acids. Looked up from germline, CDR1 is SGHTA and CDR2 is FQGNSA. The ends lost 5 bases at V and 4 bases at J; junction bases unmatched: 10. The DNA for the CDR3 is TGTGCCAGCAGCCCCCAGGAGACAGGGGGCATAGAGACCCAGTACTTC. This codes for CASSPQETGGIETQYF.

The chain recombines TRBV7-9 with TRBJ2-7; a possible D gene is TRBD2 (5 bases). CDR1 and CDR2 from the germline V gene are SEHNR and FQNEAQ (reference sequence). Trimming took off 3 bases at V and 5 bases at J, with 17 bases between the two ends. The CDR3 has 15 amino acids. The CDR3: CASSFTGIGLNEQYF. CDR3 nucleotides: TGTGCCAGCAGCTTTACGGGAATTGGACTTAACGAGCAGTACTTC. Together with reference TRBV7-9 and TRBJ2-7, the CDR3 gives the full variable domain: DTGVSQNPRHKITKRGQNVTFRCDPISEHNRLYWYRQTLGQGPEFLTYFQNEAQLEKSRLLSDRFSAERPKGSFSTLEIQRTEQGDSAMYLCASSFTGIGLNEQYFGPGTRLTVT.